This T cell receptor beta chain was obtained from a study of cytomegalovirus exposure and HLA in healthy donors. Whole-study context: Of approximately 400 genotyped donors, roughly 81% clustered with self-reported Caucasian donors.

Findings and caveats of the study: HLA alleles were associated with 15,000 to 20,000 TCR beta sequences in a later analysis at 0.05 false discovery rate. Productive status was seen about 90% or about 30% of the time for most TCR beta V segments in an earlier analysis.

This PCR relied on a set of 60 Vbeta primers and 13 Jbeta primers. Assay used: immunoSEQ multiplex PCR; TCRdb lists only in-frame clones, some missing. The repertoire has 150,000 to 200,000 clones, more than 75% of them found once; the top ten carry around 2.1%. The CDR3 runs 18 residues. The germline CDR1 and CDR2 sequences are MNHEY and SMNVEV (reference sequence). Points on this clone: Its antigen remains unknown. One end of the junction varies from germline; a read error may be responsible.

Sequenced material: PBMCs. The chain employs TRBV27 and TRBJ2-6; 7 nucleotides line up with TRBD1. The receptor was derived from a man between 18 and 35 years old in good health and CMV-seropositive. The CDR3 DNA sequence: TGTGCCAGCAGTTTACTCCGGGACAGCAGCTCTGGGGCCAACGGCCTGACTTTC. Translated, it gives CASSLLRDSSSGANGLTF. The whole variable domain, remainder taken from reference TRBV27 and TRBJ2-6, is EAQVTQNPRYLITVTGKKLTVTCSQNMNHEYMSWYRQDPGLGLRQIYYSMNVEVTDKGDVPEGYKVSRKEKRNFPLILESPSPNQTSLYFCASSLLRDSSSGANGLTFGAGSRLTVL.